This T cell receptor beta chain was recovered during a study of patients and donors after allogeneic stem cell transplantation. Trimming took 2 bases from V and 4 from J, leaving 14 bases between them. Germline CDR1 reads SGHAT; CDR2 reads FQDESV (reference sequence). There are 16 residues in the CDR3. A few counts support this clonotype. A single record per CDR3 protein comes from TCRdb applying MiXCR to the RT-PCR reads. The data contain hundreds of thousands of distinct CDR3 sequences, 16% of them singletons. The sample taken for sequencing was blood, either unsorted or a sorted T cell fraction (not recorded which). The receptor comes from a human donor who was either an allogeneic HSCT recipient or a stem cell or donor lymphocyte infusion donor (not recorded which). It is not recorded whose cells these are; they may come from a transplant donor. The rearrangement links TRBV11-1 to TRBJ2-2; D not resolved. The CDR3 spells CASSLYSFGVTGELFF. The CDR3 nucleotides are TGTGCCAGCAGCTTATACAGTTTCGGTGTCACCGGGGAGCTGTTTTTT.